The present TCR beta chain was sequenced within a study of blood T cell repertoires in COVID-19. Germline V gives CDR1 LNHDA, CDR2 SQIVND (reference sequence). This CDR3 spans 14 amino acids. Unmatched junction bases numbered 10, after V lost 4 bases and J lost 8 bases. Original handling: Amplified reference gene primers provided the basis for estimating nucleated cell counts. Sequencing used immunoSEQ multiplex PCR; TCRdb keeps in-frame clones, though not all of them. D and trimming come from the DNA, and the V and J calls and clone size come from that table. Here the sample spans over 100,000 clones, 81% being singletons.

The source of this sequence is a woman in her fifties or sixties with active or convalescent COVID-19. The rearrangement joins TRBV19 to TRBJ1-2; TRBD1 matches 7 bases. Source material: peripheral blood. CDR3 DNA: TGTGCCAGTAGTACCGCCGACAGGGTTAACGGCTACACCTTC. As protein: CASSTADRVNGYTF.